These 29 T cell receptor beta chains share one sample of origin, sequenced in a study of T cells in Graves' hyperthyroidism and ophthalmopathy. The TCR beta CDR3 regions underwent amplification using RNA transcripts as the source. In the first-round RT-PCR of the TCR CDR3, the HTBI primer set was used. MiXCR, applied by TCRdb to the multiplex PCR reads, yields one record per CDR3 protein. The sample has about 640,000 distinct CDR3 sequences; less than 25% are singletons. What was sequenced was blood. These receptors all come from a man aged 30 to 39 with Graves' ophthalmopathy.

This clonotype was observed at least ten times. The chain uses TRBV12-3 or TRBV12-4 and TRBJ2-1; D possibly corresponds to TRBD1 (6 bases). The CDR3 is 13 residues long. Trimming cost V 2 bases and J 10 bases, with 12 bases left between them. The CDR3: CASSLSSGTEQFF. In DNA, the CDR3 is TGTGCCAGCAGTTTATCCTCCGGGACAGAGCAGTTCTTC.

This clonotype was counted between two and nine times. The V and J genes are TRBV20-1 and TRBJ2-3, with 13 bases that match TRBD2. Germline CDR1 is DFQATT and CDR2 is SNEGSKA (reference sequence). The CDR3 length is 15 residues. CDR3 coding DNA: TGCAGCGTCGTAACTAGCGGGAGGGCATTAGGCGCGCAGTATTTT. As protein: CSVVTSGRALGAQYF.

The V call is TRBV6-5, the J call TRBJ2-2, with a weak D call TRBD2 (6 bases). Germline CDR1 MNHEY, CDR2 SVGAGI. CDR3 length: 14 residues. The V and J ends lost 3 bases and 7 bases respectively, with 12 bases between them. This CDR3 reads CASSYSGEDGELFF. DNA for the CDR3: TGTGCCAGCAGTTATTCCGGGGAGGACGGGGAGCTGTTTTTT.

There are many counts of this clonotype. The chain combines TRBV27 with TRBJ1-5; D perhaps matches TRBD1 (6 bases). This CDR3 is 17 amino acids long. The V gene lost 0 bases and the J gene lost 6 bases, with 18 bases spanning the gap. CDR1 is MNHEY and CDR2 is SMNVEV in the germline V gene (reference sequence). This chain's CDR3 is CASSLSGGRVRGQPQHF. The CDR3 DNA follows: TGTGCCAGCAGTTTATCGGGGGGCAGGGTAAGGGGTCAGCCCCAGCATTTT.

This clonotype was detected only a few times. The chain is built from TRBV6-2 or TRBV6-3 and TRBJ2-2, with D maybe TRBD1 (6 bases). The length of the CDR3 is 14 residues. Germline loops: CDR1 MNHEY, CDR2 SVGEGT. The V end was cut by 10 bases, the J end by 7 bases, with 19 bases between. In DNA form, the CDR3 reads TGTGCCACCCGGAGATACAGGGCAGGCGGGGAGCTGTTTTTT. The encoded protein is CATRRYRAGGELFF.

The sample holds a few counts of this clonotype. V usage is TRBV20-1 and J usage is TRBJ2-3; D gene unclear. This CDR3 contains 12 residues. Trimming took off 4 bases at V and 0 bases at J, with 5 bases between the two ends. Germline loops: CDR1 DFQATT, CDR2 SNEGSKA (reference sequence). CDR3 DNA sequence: TGCAGTGCTAAACCTAGCACAGATACGCAGTATTTT. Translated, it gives CSAKPSTDTQYF.

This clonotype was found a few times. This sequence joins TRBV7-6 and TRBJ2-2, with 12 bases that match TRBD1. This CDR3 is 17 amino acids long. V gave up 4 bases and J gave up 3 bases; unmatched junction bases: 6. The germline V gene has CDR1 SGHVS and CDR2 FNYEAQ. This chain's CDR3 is CASSSLGTGGDTGELFF. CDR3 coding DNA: TGTGCCAGCAGCTCCCTCGGGACAGGGGGCGACACCGGGGAGCTGTTTTTT.

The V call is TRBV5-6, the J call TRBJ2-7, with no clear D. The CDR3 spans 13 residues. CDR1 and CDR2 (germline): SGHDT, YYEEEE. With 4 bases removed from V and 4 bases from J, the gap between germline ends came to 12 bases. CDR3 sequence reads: CASSGWNKYEQYF. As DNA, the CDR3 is TGTGCCAGCAGCGGATGGAATAAGTACGAGCAGTACTTC.

CDR3 sequence (DNA): TGTGCCAGCAGTTTCCGGGACAGTTACAGCTCTGGGGCCAACGTCCTGACTTTC. Translating it yields CASSFRDSYSSGANVLTF. The chain recombines TRBV27 with TRBJ2-6, with 7 bases identical to TRBD1. Germline CDR1 is MNHEY and CDR2 is SMNVEV (reference sequence). The CDR3 is made up of 18 amino acids. The ends lost 3 bases at V and 0 bases at J; junction bases unmatched: 8. Full variable domain (remainder filled in from reference TRBV27 and TRBJ2-6): EAQVTQNPRYLITVTGKKLTVTCSQNMNHEYMSWYRQDPGLGLRQIYYSMNVEVTDKGDVPEGYKVSRKEKRNFPLILESPSPNQTSLYFCASSFRDSYSSGANVLTFGAGSRLTVL.

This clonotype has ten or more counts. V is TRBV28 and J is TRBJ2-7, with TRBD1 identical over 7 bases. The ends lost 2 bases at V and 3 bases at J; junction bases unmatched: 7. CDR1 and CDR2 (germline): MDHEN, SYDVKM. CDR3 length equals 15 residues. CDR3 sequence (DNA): TGTGCCAGCAGTTTACCTTCGACAGGGATCTACGAGCAGTACTTC. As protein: CASSLPSTGIYEQYF.

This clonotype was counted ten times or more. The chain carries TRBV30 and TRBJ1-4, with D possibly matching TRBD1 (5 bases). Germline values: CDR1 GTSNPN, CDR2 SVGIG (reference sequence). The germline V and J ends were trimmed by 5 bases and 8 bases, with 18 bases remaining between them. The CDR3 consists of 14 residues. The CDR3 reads CAWVSQGFGEKLFF. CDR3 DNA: TGTGCCTGGGTTTCCCAGGGATTTGGAGAAAAACTGTTTTTT.

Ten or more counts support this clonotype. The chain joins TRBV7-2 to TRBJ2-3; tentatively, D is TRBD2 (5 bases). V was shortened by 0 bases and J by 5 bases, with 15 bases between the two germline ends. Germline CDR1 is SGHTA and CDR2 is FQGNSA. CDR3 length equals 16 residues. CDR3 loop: CASSLAVGVAQDTQYF. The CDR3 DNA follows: TGTGCCAGCAGCTTAGCTGTGGGAGTCGCGCAAGATACGCAGTATTTT.

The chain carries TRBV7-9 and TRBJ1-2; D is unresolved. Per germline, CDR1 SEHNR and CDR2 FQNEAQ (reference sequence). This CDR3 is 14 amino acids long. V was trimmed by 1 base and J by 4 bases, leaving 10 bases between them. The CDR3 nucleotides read TGTGCCAGCAGCTTAGACTTCGGAGGCTATGGCTACACCTTC. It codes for CASSLDFGGYGYTF. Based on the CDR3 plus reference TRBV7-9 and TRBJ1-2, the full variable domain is DTGVSQNPRHKITKRGQNVTFRCDPISEHNRLYWYRQTLGQGPEFLTYFQNEAQLEKSRLLSDRFSAERPKGSFSTLEIQRTEQGDSAMYLCASSLDFGGYGYTFGSGTRLTVV.

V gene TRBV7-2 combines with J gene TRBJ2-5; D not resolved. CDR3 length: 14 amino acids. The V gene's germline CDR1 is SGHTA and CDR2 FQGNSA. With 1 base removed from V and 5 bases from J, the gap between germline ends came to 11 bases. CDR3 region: CASSLVVRRETQYF. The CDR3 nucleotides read TGTGCCAGCAGCTTAGTAGTGCGACGGGAGACCCAGTACTTC.

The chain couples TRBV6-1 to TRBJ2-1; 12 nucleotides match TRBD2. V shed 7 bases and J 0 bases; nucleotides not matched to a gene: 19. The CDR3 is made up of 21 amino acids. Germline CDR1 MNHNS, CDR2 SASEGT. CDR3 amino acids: CASIGLAGKGPKTSSYNEQFF. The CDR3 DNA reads TGTGCCAGCATCGGACTAGCGGGAAAAGGACCAAAGACCAGCTCCTACAATGAGCAGTTCTTC.

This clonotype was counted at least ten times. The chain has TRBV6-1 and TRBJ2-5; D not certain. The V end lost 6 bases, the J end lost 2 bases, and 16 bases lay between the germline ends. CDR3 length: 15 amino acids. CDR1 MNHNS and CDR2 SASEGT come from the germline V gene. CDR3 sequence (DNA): TGTGCCAGCAGCTTACACCTCTACCCTCAAGAGACCCAGTACTTC. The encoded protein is CASSLHLYPQETQYF.

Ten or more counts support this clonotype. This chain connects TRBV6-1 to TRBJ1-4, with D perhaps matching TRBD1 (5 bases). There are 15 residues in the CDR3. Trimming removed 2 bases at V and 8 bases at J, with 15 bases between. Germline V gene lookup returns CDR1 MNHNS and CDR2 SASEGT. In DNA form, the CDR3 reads TGTGCCAGCAGTGAAACGTTGGACACACAGGAAAAACTGTTTTTT. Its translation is CASSETLDTQEKLFF.

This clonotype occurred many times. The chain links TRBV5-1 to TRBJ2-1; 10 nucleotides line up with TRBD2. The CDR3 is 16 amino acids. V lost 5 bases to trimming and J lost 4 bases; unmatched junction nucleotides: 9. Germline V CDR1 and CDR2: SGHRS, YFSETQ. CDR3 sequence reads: CASSPLGTSVYNEQFF. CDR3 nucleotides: TGCGCCAGCAGTCCCTTAGGGACTAGCGTATACAATGAGCAGTTCTTC.

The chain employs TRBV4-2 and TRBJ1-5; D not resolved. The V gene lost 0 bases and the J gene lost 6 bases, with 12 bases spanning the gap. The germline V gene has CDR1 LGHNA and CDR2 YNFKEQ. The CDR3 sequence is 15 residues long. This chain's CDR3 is CASSQEGGIGQPQHF. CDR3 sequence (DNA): TGTGCCAGCAGCCAAGAGGGAGGGATCGGTCAGCCCCAGCATTTT.

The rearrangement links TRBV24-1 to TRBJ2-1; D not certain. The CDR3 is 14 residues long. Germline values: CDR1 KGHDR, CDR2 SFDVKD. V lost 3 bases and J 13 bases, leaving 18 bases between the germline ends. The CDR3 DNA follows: TGTGCCACCAGTGATCCGGGCCATAATAATGGACAGTTCTTC. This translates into CATSDPGHNNGQFF.

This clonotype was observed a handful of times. CDR3 protein: CSARPPRRAFREQYF. The CDR3 DNA sequence: TGCAGTGCTAGACCACCTCGGAGGGCATTTCGCGAGCAGTACTTC. The V and J genes are TRBV20-1 and TRBJ2-7, with D perhaps TRBD2 (6 bases). V was cut by 2 bases and J by 6 bases, with 20 bases left in between. CDR1 DFQATT and CDR2 SNEGSKA come from the germline V gene (reference sequence). CDR3 length: 15 residues.

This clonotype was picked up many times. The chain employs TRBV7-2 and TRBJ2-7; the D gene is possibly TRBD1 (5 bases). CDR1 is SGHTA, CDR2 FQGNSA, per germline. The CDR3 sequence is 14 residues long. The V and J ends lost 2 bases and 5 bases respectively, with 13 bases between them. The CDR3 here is CASSLWQGGDEQYF. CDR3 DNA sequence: TGTGCCAGCAGCTTATGGCAGGGTGGCGACGAGCAGTACTTC.

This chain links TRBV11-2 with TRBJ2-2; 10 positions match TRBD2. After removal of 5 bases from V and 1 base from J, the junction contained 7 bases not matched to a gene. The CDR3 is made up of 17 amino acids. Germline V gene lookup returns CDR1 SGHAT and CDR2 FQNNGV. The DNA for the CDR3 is TGTGCCAGCAGCCTTGCTAGCGGGAGTCTGAACACCGGGGAGCTGTTTTTT. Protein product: CASSLASGSLNTGELFF.

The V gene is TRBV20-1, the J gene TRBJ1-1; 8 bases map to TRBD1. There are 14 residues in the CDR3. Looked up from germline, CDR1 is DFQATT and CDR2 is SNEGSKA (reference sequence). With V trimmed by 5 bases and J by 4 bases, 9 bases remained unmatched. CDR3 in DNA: TGCAGTGCTCCCGCAGGGGGCGCGGGCACTGAAGCTTTCTTT. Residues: CSAPAGGAGTEAFF.

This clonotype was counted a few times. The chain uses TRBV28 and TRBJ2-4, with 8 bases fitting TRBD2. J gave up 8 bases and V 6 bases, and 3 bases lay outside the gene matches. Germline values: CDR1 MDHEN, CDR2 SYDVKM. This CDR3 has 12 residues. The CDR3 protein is CASSREGYIQYF. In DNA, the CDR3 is TGTGCCAGCAGCCGGGAGGGGTACATTCAGTACTTC.

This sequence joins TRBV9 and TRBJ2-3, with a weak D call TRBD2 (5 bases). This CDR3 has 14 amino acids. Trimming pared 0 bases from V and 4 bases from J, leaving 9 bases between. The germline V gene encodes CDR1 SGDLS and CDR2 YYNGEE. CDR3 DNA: TGTGCCAGCAGCGTAGAACTAGAGTCAGATACGCAGTATTTT. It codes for CASSVELESDTQYF.

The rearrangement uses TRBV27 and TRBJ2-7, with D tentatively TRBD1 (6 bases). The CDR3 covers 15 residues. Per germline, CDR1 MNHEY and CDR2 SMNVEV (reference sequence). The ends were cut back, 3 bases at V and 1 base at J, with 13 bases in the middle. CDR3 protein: CASSFKRDTSYEQYF. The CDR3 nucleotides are TGTGCCAGCAGTTTTAAGAGGGACACTTCCTACGAGCAGTACTTC.

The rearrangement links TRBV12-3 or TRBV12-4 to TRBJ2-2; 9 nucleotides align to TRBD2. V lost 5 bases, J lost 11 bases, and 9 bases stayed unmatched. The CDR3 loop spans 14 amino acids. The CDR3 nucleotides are TGTGCCAGCAGTCCGGGAGTAGCGGGAGTAGAGCTGTTTTTT. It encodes CASSPGVAGVELFF.

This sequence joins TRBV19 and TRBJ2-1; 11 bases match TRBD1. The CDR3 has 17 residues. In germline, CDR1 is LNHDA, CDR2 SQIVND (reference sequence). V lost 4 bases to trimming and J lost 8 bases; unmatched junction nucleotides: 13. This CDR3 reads CASSTLGGGQGGDEQFF. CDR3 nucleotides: TGTGCCAGTAGTACCTTGGGGGGGGGACAGGGGGGTGATGAGCAGTTCTTC. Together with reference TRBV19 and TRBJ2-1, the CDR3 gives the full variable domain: DGGITQSPKYLFRKEGQNVTLSCEQNLNHDAMYWYRQDPGQGLRLIYYSQIVNDFQKGDIAEGYSVSREKKESFPLTVTSAQKNPTAFYLCASSTLGGGQGGDEQFFGPGTRLTVL.